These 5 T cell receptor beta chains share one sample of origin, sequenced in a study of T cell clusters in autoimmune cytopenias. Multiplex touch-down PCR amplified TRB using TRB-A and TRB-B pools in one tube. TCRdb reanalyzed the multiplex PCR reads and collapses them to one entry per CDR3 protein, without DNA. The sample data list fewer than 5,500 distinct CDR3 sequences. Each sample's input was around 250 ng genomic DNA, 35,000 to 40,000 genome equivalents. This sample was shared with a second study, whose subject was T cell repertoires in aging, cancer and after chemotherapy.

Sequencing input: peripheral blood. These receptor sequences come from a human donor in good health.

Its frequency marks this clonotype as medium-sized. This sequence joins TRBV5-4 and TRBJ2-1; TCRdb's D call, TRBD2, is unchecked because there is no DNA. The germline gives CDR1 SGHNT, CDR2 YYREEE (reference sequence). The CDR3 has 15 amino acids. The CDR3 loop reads CASSRSGGTYNEQFF.

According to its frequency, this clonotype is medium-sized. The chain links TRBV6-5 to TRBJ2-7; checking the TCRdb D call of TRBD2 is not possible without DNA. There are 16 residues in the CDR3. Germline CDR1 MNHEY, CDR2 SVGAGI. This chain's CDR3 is CASRRGLAGGPYEQYF.

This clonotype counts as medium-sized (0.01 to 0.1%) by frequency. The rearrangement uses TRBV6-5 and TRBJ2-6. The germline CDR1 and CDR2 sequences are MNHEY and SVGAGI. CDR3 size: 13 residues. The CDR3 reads CASRPAGANVLTF.

The CDR3 sequence is CASSLGQGWTEAFF. The V and J genes are TRBV13 and TRBJ1-1; there is no DNA to check the TCRdb D call of TRBD1. This CDR3 has 14 amino acids. CDR1 and CDR2 from the germline V gene are PRHDT and FYEKMQ (reference sequence).

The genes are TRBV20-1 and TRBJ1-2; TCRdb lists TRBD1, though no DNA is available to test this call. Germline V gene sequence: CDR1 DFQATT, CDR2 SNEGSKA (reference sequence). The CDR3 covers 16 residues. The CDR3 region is CSARGSRGGIYYGYTF.